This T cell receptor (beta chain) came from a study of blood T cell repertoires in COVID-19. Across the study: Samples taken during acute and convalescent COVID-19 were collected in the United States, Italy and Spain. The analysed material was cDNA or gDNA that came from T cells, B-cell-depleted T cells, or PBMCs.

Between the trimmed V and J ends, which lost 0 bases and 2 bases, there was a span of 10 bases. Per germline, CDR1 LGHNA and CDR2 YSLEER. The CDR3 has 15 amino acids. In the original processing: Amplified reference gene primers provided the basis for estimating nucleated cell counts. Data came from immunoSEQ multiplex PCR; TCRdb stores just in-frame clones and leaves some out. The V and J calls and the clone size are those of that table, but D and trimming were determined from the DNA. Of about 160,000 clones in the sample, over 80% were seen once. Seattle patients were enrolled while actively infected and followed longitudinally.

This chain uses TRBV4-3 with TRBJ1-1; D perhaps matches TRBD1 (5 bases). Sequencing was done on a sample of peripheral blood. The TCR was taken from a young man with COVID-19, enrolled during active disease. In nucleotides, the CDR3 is TGCGCCAGCAGCCAAGATCCCCAGGGTAACACTGAAGCTTTCTTT. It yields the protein CASSQDPQGNTEAFF.